This T cell receptor (beta chain) stems from a study of T cells in Graves' hyperthyroidism and ophthalmopathy. The source material, RNA transcripts, was used to amplify TCR beta CDR3 regions. Researchers ran a first-round RT-PCR on the TCR CDR3 using the HTBI primer set. A single record per CDR3 protein comes from TCRdb applying MiXCR to the multiplex PCR reads. The sample contains about 200,000 distinct CDR3 sequences, about 16% of which appear only once. In this sample, this clonotype turned up many times. Recently diagnosed hyperthyroidism of less than 2 months' duration affected patients aged 18 to 65. Fresh peripheral blood, 8 to 10 ml, was the source of the PBMCs. The TCR comes from a man aged 40-50 years with Graves' hyperthyroidism. The specimen was blood.

For the CDR3, the DNA is TGTGCCAGCAGCTTAGTGCAGTACACTGAAGCTTTCTTT. Translated, it gives CASSLVQYTEAFF. J is TRBJ1-1 and V is TRBV11-2; D remains ambiguous. Looked up from germline, CDR1 is SGHAT and CDR2 is FQNNGV. The germline V and J ends were trimmed by 1 base and 3 bases, with 6 bases remaining between them. The CDR3 runs 13 residues.